Following are 9 T cell receptor beta chains from one sample sequenced in a study of T cells in women clearing cervical HPV infection. The table came from immunoSEQ multiplex PCR; TCRdb's copy has only in-frame clones and leaves some out. The sample's table shows some 11,000 clones. The sequenced material came from blood buffy coat. Receptor source: a woman aged 18-70 years with a cervical HPV16 infection that either progressed to CIN3+ or cleared (not recorded which).

To note about this clone: The read finishes 3 residues shy of the CDR3 end, and the germline J gene is used to complete it. This sequence joins TRBV29-1 and TRBJ2-5; 8 bases agree with TRBD2. After removal of 8 bases from V and 4 bases from J, the junction contained 9 bases not matched to a gene. This CDR3 is built from 13 residues. Germline values: CDR1 SQVTM, CDR2 ANQGSEA. CDR3 loop: CSLTLTSGETQYF. The part of the CDR3 DNA that was read is TGCAGCCTAACCTTAACTAGCGGAGAGACC.

About this clone itself: The CDR3 extends 3 residues past the end of the read, so its final part is completed from the germline J gene. J is TRBJ2-5 and V is TRBV20-1, with 10 positions matching TRBD2. CDR3 length: 17 residues. Germline V gene data show CDR1 as DFQATT and CDR2 as SNEGSKA (reference sequence). V was clipped by 0 bases and J by 0 bases; unmatched bases: 7. Incomplete CDR3 DNA: TGCAGTGCTAGAGATCAAATGCTAGCGGGAGACCAAGAGACC. Translation gives CSARDQMLAGDQET. The CDR3 reads in full as CSARDQMLAGDQETQYF.

Concerning this clone itself: Read data end 3 residues before the CDR3 end; the end is taken from the germline J gene. This chain joins TRBV7-2 and TRBJ2-1; 10 nucleotides agree with TRBD2. Per germline, CDR1 SGHTA and CDR2 FQGNSA. V trimming: 8 bases; J trimming: 5 bases; junction bases outside the gene matches: 9. The CDR3 runs 15 residues. The CDR3 spells CASPNSGGKNNEQFF. The sequenced CDR3 bases are TGTGCCAGCCCCAATAGCGGGGGGAAGAACAATGAG.

This clone registers medium-sized by frequency. The CDR3 DNA, read in part, is TGTGCCAGCTCACCGGGGACAACCTATGGC. Translation: CASSPGTTYG. The whole CDR3 protein reads CASSPGTTYGYTF. The gene calls are TRBV18 and TRBJ1-2; possible D gene TRBD1, 6 bases. The read terminates 3 residues before the CDR3 end, so the remaining end is supplied by the germline J gene. The CDR3 covers 13 residues. The V gene's germline CDR1 is KGHSH and CDR2 LQKENI. V gave up 3 bases and J gave up 4 bases, with 9 bases separating them.

Points on this clone: The read comes to an end 3 residues before the CDR3 does, leaving the germline J gene to fill in the end. The sample contains more than one DNA sequence encoding this CDR3. The genes are TRBV19 and TRBJ1-1; D gene uncertain. The CDR3 has 13 residues. Germline CDR1 and CDR2: LNHDA and SQIVND (reference sequence). V was cut by 3 bases and J by 1 base, with 6 bases left in between. This CDR3 reads CASSIRGNTEAFF. The CDR3 bases that were read are TGTGCCAGTAGTATCCGGGGGAACACTGAA.

With respect to this clone: The CDR3 goes on 3 residues after the read ends, and that part is filled in from the germline J gene. The chain has TRBV19 and TRBJ2-3, with 14 bases lining up with TRBD2. The germline gives CDR1 LNHDA, CDR2 SQIVND (reference sequence). The CDR3 runs 16 residues. Trimming took 4 bases from V and 0 from J; bases not matched to a gene: 0. CDR3 protein: CASSRLAGGSTDTQYF. Partial CDR3 DNA: TGTGCCAGTAGTAGACTAGCGGGGGGGAGCACAGATACG.

To note about this clone: The read terminates 3 residues ahead of where the CDR3 ends, so the germline J gene completes it. The chain couples TRBV20-1 to TRBJ2-5; possibly TRBD2 for D (5 bases). Germline V lookup: CDR1 DFQATT, CDR2 SNEGSKA (reference sequence). The CDR3 has 15 residues. The V end was cut by 3 bases, the J end by 2 bases, with 16 bases between. The CDR3 is CSASPVSGKQETQYF. The CDR3 DNA, read in part, is TGCAGTGCTAGTCCGGTGAGCGGAAAACAAGAGACC.

Incomplete CDR3 DNA: TGTGCCAGCAGTCCCCAGGGGGAGAGCTCCTATAATTCACCC. Protein product: CASSPQGESSYNSP. The full CDR3 protein is CASSPQGESSYNSPLHF. The V call is TRBV2, the J call TRBJ1-6; TRBD1 aligns across 7 bases. The DNA ends 3 residues before the CDR3 does, and the rest of the CDR3 is filled in from the germline J gene. The germline V gene has CDR1 SNHLY and CDR2 FYNNEI. Trimming cost V 5 bases and J 0 bases; bases outside gene matches: 7. This CDR3 is 17 amino acids long. Based on the CDR3 plus reference TRBV2 and TRBJ1-6, the full variable domain is EPEVTQTPSHQVTQMGQEVILRCVPISNHLYFYWYRQILGQKVEFLVSFYNNEISEKSEIFDDQFSVERPDGSNFTLKIRSTKLEDSAMYFCASSPQGESSYNSPLHFGNGTRLTVT.

With respect to this clone: The sequence runs out 3 residues before the end of the CDR3; the remainder is reconstructed from the germline J gene. The rearrangement joins TRBV28 to TRBJ1-2; D possibly corresponds to TRBD1 (6 bases). The germline V and J ends were trimmed by 5 bases and 6 bases, with 16 bases remaining between them. The CDR3 runs to 14 residues. Germline V gene lookup returns CDR1 MDHEN and CDR2 SYDVKM. CDR3 bases read: TGTGCCAGCAGTCCCCAGGGGTATTCGGATGGC. Its translation: CASSPQGYSDG. The CDR3 in its entirety is CASSPQGYSDGYTF.